This T cell receptor beta chain came from a study of T cell repertoires in cytomegalovirus infection. Study as a whole: Both a matching HLA type and CMV infection were indicated by public TCR beta signatures. Study results and limitations: The ex vivo response was dominated by HLA-C-restricted CMV-specific TCR beta clonotypes.

Remarks on this clonotype: The antigen is unknown.

TCRdb analysed the reads with MiXCR anew, one entry per CDR3 protein. The sample has some 280,000 distinct CDR3 sequences, roughly 15% seen once. The sample taken for sequencing was PBMCs. This TCR came from a human donor in good health (CMV status not recorded). Some clones in this sample may be carry-over from other donors' samples.

DNA for the CDR3: TGCAGCGACTTGGAGGGACAGGGCTACGAGCAGTACTTC. Its translation: CSDLEGQGYEQYF. The genes are TRBV29-1 and TRBJ2-7, with 9 bases lining up with TRBD1. V trimming: 7 bases; J trimming: 3 bases; junction bases outside the gene matches: 7. Germline V gives CDR1 SQVTM, CDR2 ANQGSEA. CDR3 size: 13 residues.